This T cell receptor (beta chain) was documented in a study of cytomegalovirus exposure and HLA in healthy donors. General observations from the study: A later analysis reportedly found that, within productive TCRs, an Asian-associated ancestry cluster had fewer N-insertions than the mean observed across the approximately 600 donors. Among the CMV-associated chains, three were confirmed in vitro as specific for CMV antigens.

13 Jbeta primers and 60 Vbeta primers were used for the PCR. The assay was immunoSEQ multiplex PCR, and TCRdb's table has in-frame clones only and misses some. The table includes about 110,000 clones, 71% detected once. There are a few counts of this clone. Antigen unknown. The sequencing input was PBMCs. The sequence derives from a female donor in good health and CMV-seronegative.

The CDR3 region is CASSPRGMDNQPQHF. CDR3 coding DNA: TGTGCCAGCAGTCCCAGGGGCATGGACAATCAGCCCCAGCATTTT. The chain uses TRBV6-5 and TRBJ1-5, with a possible D match to TRBD1 (6 bases). The CDR3 totals 15 residues. The V gene's germline CDR1 is MNHEY and CDR2 SVGAGI. Deletions cut 5 bases from V and 3 bases from J, with 14 bases between.